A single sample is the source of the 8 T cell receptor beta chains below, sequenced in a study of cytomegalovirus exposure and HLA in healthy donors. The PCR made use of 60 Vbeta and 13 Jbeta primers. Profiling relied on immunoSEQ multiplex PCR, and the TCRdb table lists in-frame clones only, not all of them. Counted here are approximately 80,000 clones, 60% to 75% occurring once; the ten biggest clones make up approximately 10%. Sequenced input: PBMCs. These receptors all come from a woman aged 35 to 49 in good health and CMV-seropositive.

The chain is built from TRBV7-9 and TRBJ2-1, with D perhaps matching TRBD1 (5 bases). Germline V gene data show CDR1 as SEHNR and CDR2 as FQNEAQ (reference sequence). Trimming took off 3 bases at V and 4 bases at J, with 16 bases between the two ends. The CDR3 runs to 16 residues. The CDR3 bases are TGTGCCAGCAGCTTGCTTTCCCAGGGCTCTTACAATGAGCAGTTCTTC. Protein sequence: CASSLLSQGSYNEQFF.

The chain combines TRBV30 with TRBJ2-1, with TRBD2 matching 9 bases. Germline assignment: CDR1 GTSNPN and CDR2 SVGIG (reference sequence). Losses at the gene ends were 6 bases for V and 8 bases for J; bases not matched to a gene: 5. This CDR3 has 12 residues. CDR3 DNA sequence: TGTGCCTGCATTAGCGGGAGCTATGAGCAGTTCTTC. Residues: CACISGSYEQFF.

CDR3 loop: CAWSGWGGSFAGDTEAFF. CDR3 coding DNA: TGTGCCTGGAGTGGTTGGGGGGGGTCCTTCGCCGGGGACACTGAAGCTTTCTTT. V is TRBV30 and J is TRBJ1-1; tentative D call: TRBD1 (5 bases). Germline CDR1 is GTSNPN and CDR2 is SVGIG (reference sequence). Trimming removed 1 base at V and 3 bases at J, with 24 bases between. The CDR3 totals 18 residues.

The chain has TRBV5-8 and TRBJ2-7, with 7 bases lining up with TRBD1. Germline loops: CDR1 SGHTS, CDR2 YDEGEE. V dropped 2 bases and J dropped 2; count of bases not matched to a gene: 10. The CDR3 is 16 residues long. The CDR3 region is CASSFKTGVLTYEQYF. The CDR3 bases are TGTGCCAGCAGCTTCAAAACAGGGGTTCTCACCTACGAGCAGTACTTC.

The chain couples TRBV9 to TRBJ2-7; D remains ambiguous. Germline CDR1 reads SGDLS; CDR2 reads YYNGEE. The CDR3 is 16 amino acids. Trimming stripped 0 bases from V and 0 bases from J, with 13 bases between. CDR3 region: CASSVGANPYSYEQYF. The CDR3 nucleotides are TGTGCCAGCAGCGTAGGGGCAAACCCCTACTCCTACGAGCAGTACTTC.

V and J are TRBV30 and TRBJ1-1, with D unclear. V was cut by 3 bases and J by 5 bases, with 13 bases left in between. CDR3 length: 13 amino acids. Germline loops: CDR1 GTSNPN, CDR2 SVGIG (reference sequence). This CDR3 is CAWSGGAWTEAFF. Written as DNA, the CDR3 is TGTGCCTGGAGCGGCGGAGCGTGGACTGAAGCTTTCTTT. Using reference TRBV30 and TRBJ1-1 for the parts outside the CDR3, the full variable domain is SQTIHQWPATLVQPVGSPLSLECTVEGTSNPNLYWYRQAAGRGLQLLFYSVGIGQISSEVPQNLSASRPQDRQFILSSKKLLLSDSGFYLCAWSGGAWTEAFFGQGTRLTVV.

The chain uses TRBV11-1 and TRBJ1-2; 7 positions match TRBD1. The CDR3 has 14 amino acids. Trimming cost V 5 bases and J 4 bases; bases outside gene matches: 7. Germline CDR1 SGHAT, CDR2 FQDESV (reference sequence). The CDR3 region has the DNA TGTGCCAGCAGCCAAGACAGGGCGGGCTATGGCTACACCTTC. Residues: CASSQDRAGYGYTF. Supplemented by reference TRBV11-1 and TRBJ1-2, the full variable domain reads EAEVAQSPRYKITEKSQAVAFWCDPISGHATLYWYRQILGQGPELLVQFQDESVVDDSQLPKDRFSAERLKGVDSTLKIQPAELGDSAMYLCASSQDRAGYGYTFGSGTRLTVV.

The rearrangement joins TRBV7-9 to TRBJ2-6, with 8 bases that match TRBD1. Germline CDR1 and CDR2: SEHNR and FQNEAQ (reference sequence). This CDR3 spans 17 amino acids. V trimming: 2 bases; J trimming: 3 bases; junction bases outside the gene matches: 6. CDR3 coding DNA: TGTGCCAGCAGCTTAACACAGGGGGGAGGTGGGGCCAACGTCCTGACTTTC. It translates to CASSLTQGGGGANVLTF.